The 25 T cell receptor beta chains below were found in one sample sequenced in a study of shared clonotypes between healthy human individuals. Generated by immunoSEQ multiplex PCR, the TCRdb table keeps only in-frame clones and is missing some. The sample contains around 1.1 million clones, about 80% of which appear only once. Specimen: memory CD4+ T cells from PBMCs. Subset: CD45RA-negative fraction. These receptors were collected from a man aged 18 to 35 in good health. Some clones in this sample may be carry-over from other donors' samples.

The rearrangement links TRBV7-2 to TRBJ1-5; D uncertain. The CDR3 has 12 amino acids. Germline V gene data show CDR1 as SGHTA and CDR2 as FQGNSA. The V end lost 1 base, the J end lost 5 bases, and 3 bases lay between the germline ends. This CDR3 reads CASSLEDQPQHF. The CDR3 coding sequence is TGTGCCAGCAGCTTAGAAGATCAGCCCCAGCATTTT.

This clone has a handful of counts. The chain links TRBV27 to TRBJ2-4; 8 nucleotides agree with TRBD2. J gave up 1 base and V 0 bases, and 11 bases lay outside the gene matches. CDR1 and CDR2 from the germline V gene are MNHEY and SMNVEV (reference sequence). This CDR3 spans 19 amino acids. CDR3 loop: CASSLSGPGAGGAKNIQYF. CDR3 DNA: TGTGCCAGCAGTTTATCCGGACCGGGGGCGGGAGGTGCCAAAAACATTCAGTACTTC.

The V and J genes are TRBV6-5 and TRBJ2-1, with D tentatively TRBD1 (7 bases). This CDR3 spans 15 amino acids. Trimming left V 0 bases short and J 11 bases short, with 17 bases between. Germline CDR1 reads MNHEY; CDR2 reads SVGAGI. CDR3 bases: TGTGCCAGCAGTTACTCGAGGCCAGGGGGGTTAAAGCAGTTCTTC. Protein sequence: CASSYSRPGGLKQFF.

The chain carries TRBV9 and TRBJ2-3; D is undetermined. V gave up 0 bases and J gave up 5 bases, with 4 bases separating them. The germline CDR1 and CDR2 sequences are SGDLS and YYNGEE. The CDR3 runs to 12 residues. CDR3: CASSVEEDTQYF. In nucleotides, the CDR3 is TGTGCCAGCAGCGTAGAGGAAGATACGCAGTATTTT.

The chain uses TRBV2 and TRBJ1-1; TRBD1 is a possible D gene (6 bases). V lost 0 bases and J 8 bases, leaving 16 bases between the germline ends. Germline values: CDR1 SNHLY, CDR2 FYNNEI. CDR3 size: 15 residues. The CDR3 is CASSEARGSGLEAFF. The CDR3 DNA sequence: TGTGCCAGCAGTGAAGCGAGGGGGTCGGGACTGGAAGCTTTCTTT. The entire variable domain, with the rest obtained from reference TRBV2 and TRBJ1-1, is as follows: EPEVTQTPSHQVTQMGQEVILRCVPISNHLYFYWYRQILGQKVEFLVSFYNNEISEKSEIFDDQFSVERPDGSNFTLKIRSTKLEDSAMYFCASSEARGSGLEAFFGQGTRLTVV.

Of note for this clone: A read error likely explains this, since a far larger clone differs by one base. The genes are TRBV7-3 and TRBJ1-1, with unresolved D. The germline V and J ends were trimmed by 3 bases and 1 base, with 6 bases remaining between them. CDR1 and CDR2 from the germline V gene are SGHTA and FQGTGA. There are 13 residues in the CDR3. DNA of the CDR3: TGTGCCAGCAGCTTTGCAGAGAACACTGAAGCTTTCTTT. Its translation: CASSFAENTEAFF.

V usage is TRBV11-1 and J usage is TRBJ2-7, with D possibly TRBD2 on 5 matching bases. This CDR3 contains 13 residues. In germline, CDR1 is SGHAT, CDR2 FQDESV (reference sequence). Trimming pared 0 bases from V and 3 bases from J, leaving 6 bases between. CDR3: CASSLASGYEQYF. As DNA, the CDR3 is TGTGCCAGCAGCTTAGCGAGCGGCTACGAGCAGTACTTC.

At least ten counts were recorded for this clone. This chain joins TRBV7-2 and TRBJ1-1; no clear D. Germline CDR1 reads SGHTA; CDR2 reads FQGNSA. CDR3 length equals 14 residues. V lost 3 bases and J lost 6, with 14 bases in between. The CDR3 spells CASSLEGWVPEAFF. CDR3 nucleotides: TGTGCCAGCAGCTTGGAGGGTTGGGTCCCTGAAGCTTTCTTT.

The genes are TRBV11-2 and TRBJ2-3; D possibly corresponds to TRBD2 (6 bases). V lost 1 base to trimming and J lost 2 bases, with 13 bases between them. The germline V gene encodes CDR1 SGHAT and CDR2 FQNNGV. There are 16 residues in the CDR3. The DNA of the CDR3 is TGTGCCAGCAGCTTAGGCGGGAATCGTGCCACAGATACGCAGTATTTT. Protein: CASSLGGNRATDTQYF.

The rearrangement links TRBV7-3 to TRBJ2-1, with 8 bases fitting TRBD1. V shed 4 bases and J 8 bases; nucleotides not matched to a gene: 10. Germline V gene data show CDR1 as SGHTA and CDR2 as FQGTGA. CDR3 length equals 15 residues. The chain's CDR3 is CASSSRAGGIDEQFF. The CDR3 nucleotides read TGTGCCAGCAGCTCCCGGGCAGGGGGCATCGATGAGCAGTTCTTC.

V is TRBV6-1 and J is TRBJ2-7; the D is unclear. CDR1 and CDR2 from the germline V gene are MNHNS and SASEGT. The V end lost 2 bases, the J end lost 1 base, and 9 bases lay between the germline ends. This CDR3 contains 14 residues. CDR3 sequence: CASSEWTDSYEQYF. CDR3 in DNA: TGTGCCAGCAGTGAATGGACGGATTCCTACGAGCAGTACTTC.

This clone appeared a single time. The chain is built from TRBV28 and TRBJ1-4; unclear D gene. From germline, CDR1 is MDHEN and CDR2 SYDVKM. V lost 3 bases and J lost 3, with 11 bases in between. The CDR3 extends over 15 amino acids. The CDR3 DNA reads TGTGCCAGCAGTTTTTTCCGGGAGTCTAATGAAAAACTGTTTTTT. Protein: CASSFFRESNEKLFF.

The CDR3 sequence is CASSLAGTRAYEQYF. The CDR3 nucleotides are TGTGCCAGCAGTTTAGCCGGGACAAGGGCCTACGAGCAGTACTTC. The chain employs TRBV28 and TRBJ2-7; TRBD1 might be the D (6 bases). The CDR3 covers 15 residues. Trimming took off 2 bases at V and 2 bases at J, with 13 bases between the two ends. The germline V gene encodes CDR1 MDHEN and CDR2 SYDVKM.

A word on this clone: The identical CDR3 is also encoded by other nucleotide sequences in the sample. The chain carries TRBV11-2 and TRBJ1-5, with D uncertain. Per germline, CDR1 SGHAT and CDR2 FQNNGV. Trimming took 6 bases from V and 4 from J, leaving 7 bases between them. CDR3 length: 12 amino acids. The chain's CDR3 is CASSSGNQPQHF. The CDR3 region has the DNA TGTGCCAGCAGTTCCGGTAATCAGCCCCAGCATTTT.

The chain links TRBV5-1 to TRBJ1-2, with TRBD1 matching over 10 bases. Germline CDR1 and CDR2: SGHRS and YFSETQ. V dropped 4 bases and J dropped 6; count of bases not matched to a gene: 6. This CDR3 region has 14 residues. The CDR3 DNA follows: TGCGCCAGCAGCCAATCGACAGGGGGCAATGGCTACACCTTC. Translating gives CASSQSTGGNGYTF.

CDR3 loop: CASSPGQEYNEQFF. The CDR3 DNA reads as TGCGCCAGCAGCCCGGGACAGGAATACAATGAGCAGTTCTTC. The genes are TRBV4-1 and TRBJ2-1, with TRBD1 matching over 8 bases. Germline assignment: CDR1 MGHRA and CDR2 YSYEKL. V lost 4 bases and J lost 4; bases outside the gene matches: 3. The CDR3 covers 14 residues.

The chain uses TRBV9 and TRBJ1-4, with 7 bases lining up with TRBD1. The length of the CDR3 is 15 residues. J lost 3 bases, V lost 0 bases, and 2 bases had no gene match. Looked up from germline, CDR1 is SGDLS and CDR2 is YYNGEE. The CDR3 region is CASSVGDSSNEKLFF. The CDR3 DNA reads TGTGCCAGCAGCGTAGGGGACAGCTCTAATGAAAAACTGTTTTTT.

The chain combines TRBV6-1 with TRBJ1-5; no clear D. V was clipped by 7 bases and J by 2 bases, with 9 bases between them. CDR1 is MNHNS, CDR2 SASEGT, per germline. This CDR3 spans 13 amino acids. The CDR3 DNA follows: TGTGCCAGCACCTCAAGGGGCAATCAGCCCCAGCATTTT. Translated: CASTSRGNQPQHF.

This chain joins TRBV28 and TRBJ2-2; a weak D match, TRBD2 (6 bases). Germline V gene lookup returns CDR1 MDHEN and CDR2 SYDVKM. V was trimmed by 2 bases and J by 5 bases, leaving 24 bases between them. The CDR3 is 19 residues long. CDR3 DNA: TGTGCCAGCAGTTTAAGTCGGGGTTTCGGAGGGGCTTCAACCGGGGAGCTGTTTTTT. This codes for CASSLSRGFGGASTGELFF.

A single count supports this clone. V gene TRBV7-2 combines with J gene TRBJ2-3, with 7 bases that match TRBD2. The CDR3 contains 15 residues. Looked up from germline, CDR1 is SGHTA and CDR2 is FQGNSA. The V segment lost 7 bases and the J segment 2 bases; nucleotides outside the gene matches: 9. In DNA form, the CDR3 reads TGTGCCAGCACCTGGAAGCGGGACGTCACAGATACGCAGTATTTT. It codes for CASTWKRDVTDTQYF.

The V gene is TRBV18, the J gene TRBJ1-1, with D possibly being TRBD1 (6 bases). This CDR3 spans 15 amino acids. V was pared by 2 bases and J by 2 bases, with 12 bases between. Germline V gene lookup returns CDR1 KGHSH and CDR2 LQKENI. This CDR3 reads CASSPKTGINTEAFF. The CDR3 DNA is TGTGCCAGCTCACCAAAAACAGGGATAAACACTGAAGCTTTCTTT.

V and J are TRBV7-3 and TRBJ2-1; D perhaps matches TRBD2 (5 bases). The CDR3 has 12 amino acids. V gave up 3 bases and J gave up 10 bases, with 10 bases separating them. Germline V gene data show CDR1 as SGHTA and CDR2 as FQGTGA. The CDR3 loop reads CASSFSSGEQFF. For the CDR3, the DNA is TGTGCCAGCAGCTTCAGCTCGGGGGAGCAGTTCTTC.

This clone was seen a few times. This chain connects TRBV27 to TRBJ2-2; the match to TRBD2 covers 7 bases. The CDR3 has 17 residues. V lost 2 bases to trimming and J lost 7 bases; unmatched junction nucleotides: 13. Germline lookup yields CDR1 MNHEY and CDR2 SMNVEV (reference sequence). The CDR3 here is CASSLVFGREPGGELFF. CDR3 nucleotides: TGTGCCAGCAGTTTAGTATTTGGGCGGGAGCCAGGCGGGGAGCTGTTTTTT.

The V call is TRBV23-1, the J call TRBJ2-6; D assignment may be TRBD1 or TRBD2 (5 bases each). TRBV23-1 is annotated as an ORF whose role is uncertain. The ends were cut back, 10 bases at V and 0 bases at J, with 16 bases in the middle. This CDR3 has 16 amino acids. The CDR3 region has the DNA TGCGCCAACGACCGGGACGGTAACTCTGGGGCCAACGTCCTGACTTTC. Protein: CANDRDGNSGANVLTF.

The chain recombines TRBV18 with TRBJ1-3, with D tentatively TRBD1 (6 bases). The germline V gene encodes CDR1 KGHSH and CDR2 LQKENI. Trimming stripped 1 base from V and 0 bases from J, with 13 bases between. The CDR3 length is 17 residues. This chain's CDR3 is CASSPRGGQYSGNTIYF. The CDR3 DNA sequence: TGTGCCAGCTCACCACGCGGGGGGCAGTACTCTGGAAACACCATATATTTT.